The 21 T cell receptor beta chains below all came from one sample that was sequenced in a study of blood T cell repertoires in COVID-19. TCRdb's copy holds only in-frame clones and misses some; the assay was immunoSEQ multiplex PCR. This sample carries around 320,000 clones, approximately 89% of them seen once, and the ten largest clones take approximately 7.2%. Material for sequencing was peripheral blood. All receptors derive from a woman aged 25 to 39 who had recovered from COVID-19.

The chain employs TRBV9 and TRBJ2-1, with D perhaps matching TRBD2 (5 bases). The CDR3 spans 14 residues. CDR1 SGDLS and CDR2 YYNGEE come from the germline V gene. V dropped 4 bases and J dropped 10 bases, with 18 bases sitting between them. CDR3 residues: CASSPLQRIGEQFF. The CDR3 DNA reads TGTGCCAGCAGCCCTTTACAGCGGATAGGGGAGCAGTTCTTC.

This chain connects TRBV6-5 to TRBJ2-7; D is perhaps TRBD2 (6 bases). From germline, CDR1 is MNHEY and CDR2 SVGAGI. This CDR3 has 13 amino acids. V was shortened by 5 bases and J by 2 bases, with 10 bases between the two germline ends. The CDR3, as DNA: TGTGCCAGCAGTCAATGGGGGGCCTACGAGCAGTACTTC. Its protein product is CASSQWGAYEQYF.

This clone was counted only a few times. The J gene is TRBJ1-5, the V gene TRBV28, with D perhaps TRBD1 (5 bases). The CDR3 runs 16 residues. Trimming shortened V by 3 bases and J by 2 bases, and 14 bases separated the two germline ends. Germline CDR1 reads MDHEN; CDR2 reads SYDVKM. CDR3 sequence: CASSFFWQGRNQPQHF. DNA for the CDR3: TGTGCCAGCAGTTTCTTTTGGCAGGGTCGCAATCAGCCCCAGCATTTT.

This clone was seen more than once but under ten times. V usage is TRBV11-3 and J usage is TRBJ2-2; D uncertain. Germline V lookup: CDR1 SGHNT, CDR2 YENEEA. The CDR3 is made up of 14 amino acids. Trimming took off 3 bases at V and 2 bases at J, with 7 bases between the two ends. CDR3 DNA sequence: TGTGCCAGCAGCTTCGGTGTTAACACCGGGGAGCTGTTTTTT. Translated, it gives CASSFGVNTGELFF.

The chain uses TRBV2 and TRBJ1-5; D not resolved. CDR1 is SNHLY, CDR2 FYNNEI, per germline. Trimming took 7 bases from V and 1 from J, leaving 11 bases between them. The CDR3 contains 14 residues. The CDR3 bases are TGTGCCAGCAACGGTAGAGGAAGCAATCAGCCCCAGCATTTT. Its translation is CASNGRGSNQPQHF.

The CDR3 sequence is CASSFSGGAGNIQYF. The CDR3 nucleotides are TGTGCCAGCAGCTTTAGCGGGGGGGCGGGAAACATTCAGTACTTC. The chain recombines TRBV28 with TRBJ2-4; 11 bases align to TRBD2. The J segment lost 6 bases and the V segment lost 6 bases, leaving 7 bases of the junction unmatched. The CDR3 extends over 15 amino acids. Looked up from germline, CDR1 is MDHEN and CDR2 is SYDVKM.

The rearrangement uses TRBV4-1 and TRBJ1-1; D not certain. CDR3 length equals 13 residues. Germline CDR1 and CDR2: MGHRA and YSYEKL. Trimming stripped 4 bases from V and 2 bases from J, with 8 bases between. Here the CDR3 DNA reads TGCGCCAGCAGCCTCCTCCTAAACACTGAAGCTTTCTTT. This translates into CASSLLLNTEAFF.

This rearrangement joins TRBV5-1 to TRBJ1-4, with TRBD1 matching 10 bases. The CDR3 loop spans 16 amino acids. Germline CDR1 and CDR2: SGHRS and YFSETQ. After removal of 2 bases from V and 7 bases from J, the junction contained 8 bases not matched to a gene. CDR3 amino acids: CASSFAPGTGAEKLFF. CDR3 DNA: TGCGCCAGCAGCTTTGCCCCCGGGACAGGGGCTGAAAAACTGTTTTTT.

The chain combines TRBV14 with TRBJ1-1; the D is unclear. The CDR3 is made up of 15 amino acids. CDR1 is SGHDN, CDR2 FVKESK, per germline. Trimming took off 4 bases at V and 0 bases at J, with 12 bases between the two ends. CDR3 loop: CASSPRNSLNTEAFF. For the CDR3, the DNA is TGTGCCAGCAGCCCGAGAAACTCATTGAACACTGAAGCTTTCTTT.

This clone has more than one count but fewer than ten. The gene calls are TRBV4-2 and TRBJ2-1; the match to TRBD2 covers 9 bases. V shed 0 bases, J shed 8 bases, and the junction held 11 bases outside the gene matches. The germline CDR1 and CDR2 sequences are LGHNA and YNFKEQ. The CDR3 totals 17 residues. The CDR3, as DNA: TGTGCCAGCAGCCAAGAGTGGAGCGGGGGGTTTATGTATGAGCAGTTCTTC. This gives the protein CASSQEWSGGFMYEQFF.

The chain combines TRBV9 with TRBJ1-6; a weak D match, TRBD1 (6 bases). The germline V gene encodes CDR1 SGDLS and CDR2 YYNGEE. The CDR3 covers 17 residues. V lost 4 bases and J 8 bases, leaving 22 bases between the germline ends. DNA of the CDR3: TGTGCCAGCAGCCAAGCCGCGTCAGGGGTGGAGTATTCACCCCTCCACTTT. It is translated as CASSQAASGVEYSPLHF.

The rearrangement uses TRBV7-8 and TRBJ1-4; D possibly corresponds to TRBD1 (6 bases). Germline V CDR1 and CDR2: SGHVS, FQNEAQ. Trimming shortened V by 4 bases and J by 8 bases, and 20 bases separated the two germline ends. CDR3 length: 16 residues. CDR3: CASSSNRANTREKLFF. In DNA form, the CDR3 reads TGTGCCAGCAGCTCAAACAGGGCCAATACGAGGGAAAAACTGTTTTTT.

The chain has TRBV7-3 and TRBJ1-2; 8 nucleotides line up with TRBD1. CDR1 is SGHTA, CDR2 FQGTGA, per germline. The CDR3 runs to 15 residues. Trimming at V came to 4 bases and at J to 3 bases, leaving 7 bases not matched to a gene. Written as DNA, the CDR3 is TGTGCCAGCAGCTCAACAGGGGGAGGGGACTATGGCTACACCTTC. Residues: CASSSTGGGDYGYTF.

The chain links TRBV28 to TRBJ1-5; D is perhaps TRBD1 (6 bases). This CDR3 is 14 amino acids long. Germline V CDR1 and CDR2: MDHEN, SYDVKM. The ends were cut back, 5 bases at V and 4 bases at J, with 12 bases in the middle. CDR3 DNA sequence: TGTGCCAGCAGTGTCTACAGGGATAATCAGCCCCAGCATTTT. It encodes CASSVYRDNQPQHF.

V is TRBV28 and J is TRBJ1-2; possibly TRBD1 for D (5 bases). CDR1 and CDR2 (germline): MDHEN, SYDVKM. V was shortened by 3 bases and J by 5 bases, with 7 bases between the two germline ends. The CDR3 is 12 amino acids. The CDR3 DNA reads TGTGCCAGCAGTTTGACAGAATATGGCTACACCTTC. Its protein product is CASSLTEYGYTF.

V and J are TRBV24-1 and TRBJ1-6; no definite D call. This CDR3 spans 16 amino acids. V was pared by 10 bases and J by 4 bases, with 19 bases between. Germline CDR1 and CDR2: KGHDR and SFDVKD. CDR3 sequence (DNA): TGTGCCACGGGTTTCAGGTCTCTCGTATATAATTCACCCCTCCACTTT. This sequence encodes CATGFRSLVYNSPLHF.

The chain has TRBV7-3 and TRBJ2-7, with 7 bases that match TRBD1. Germline CDR1 is SGHTA and CDR2 is FQGTGA. The CDR3 is made up of 15 amino acids. Germline trimming cut 3 bases from V and 4 bases from J; bases unmatched to any gene: 9. CDR3: CASSLEPGQRYEQYF. CDR3 in DNA: TGTGCCAGCAGCTTGGAACCGGGACAGAGGTACGAGCAGTACTTC.

Concerning this clone itself: Additional DNA sequences in this sample encode the identical CDR3. V usage is TRBV5-1 and J usage is TRBJ2-6; perhaps TRBD1 as D (5 bases). Trimming pared 2 bases from V and 4 bases from J, leaving 10 bases between. The V gene's germline CDR1 is SGHRS and CDR2 YFSETQ. The CDR3 is made up of 15 amino acids. The CDR3 coding sequence is TGCGCCAGCAGCTTATCAGGGTCCGGGGCCAACGTCCTGACTTTC. Amino acid sequence: CASSLSGSGANVLTF.

The CDR3 DNA reads as TGTGCCAGCAGCGTAGTAGGAGCTGCCGGGGCAGATACGCAGTATTTT. This encodes CASSVVGAAGADTQYF. V usage is TRBV9 and J usage is TRBJ2-3; possible D gene TRBD2, 5 bases. The length of the CDR3 is 16 residues. Per germline, CDR1 SGDLS and CDR2 YYNGEE. Trimming removed 0 bases from V and 4 bases from J, with 15 bases in between. Variable domain in full (rest from reference TRBV9 and TRBJ2-3): DSGVTQTPKHLITATGQRVTLRCSPRSGDLSVYWYQQSLDQGLQFLIQYYNGEERAKGNILERFSAQQFPDLHSELNLSSLELGDSALYFCASSVVGAAGADTQYFGPGTRLTVL.

The chain employs TRBV18 and TRBJ2-5; possibly TRBD2 for D (5 bases). The CDR3 is 12 amino acids. CDR1 is KGHSH, CDR2 LQKENI, per germline. V was cut by 6 bases and J by 4 bases, with 9 bases left in between. The DNA for the CDR3 is TGTGCCAGCTCTAGCGTGGGAGAGACCCAGTACTTC. Translated: CASSSVGETQYF.

This chain uses TRBV28 with TRBJ1-2, with 7 bases aligning to TRBD1. The CDR3 is 14 residues long. Trimming took 4 bases from V and 0 from J; bases not matched to a gene: 2. Germline V gives CDR1 MDHEN, CDR2 SYDVKM. The CDR3 DNA reads as TGTGCCAGCAGTTGGACAGGAACTAACTATGGCTACACCTTC. It yields the protein CASSWTGTNYGYTF.